A selection of T cell receptor beta chains follows, all from one sample in a study of blood T cell repertoires in COVID-19. The method was immunoSEQ multiplex PCR; TCRdb's version includes in-frame clones alone and lacks a portion of them. Of some 150,000 clones detected, roughly nine tenths appear once; the ten largest clones hold 2.5% to 3.5%. Sequencing input: peripheral blood. Source of these receptors: a woman in her sixties with active COVID-19. Both conserved end residues are part of each CDR3. Fields, in order: V gene, J gene, D gene, clone size, CDR3 protein, CDR3 DNA. A D gene is named only where the DNA matches it firmly. Only some rows state a clone size, as once, few, many or a class for expanded clones.

v_gene: TRBV6-5; j_gene: TRBJ1-1; d_gene: -; abundance: -; CDR3aa: CASNFGNTEAFF; CDR3nt: TGTGCCAGCAATTTCGGGAACACTGAAGCTTTCTTT
v_gene: TRBV29-1; j_gene: TRBJ1-1; d_gene: TRBD1; abundance: -; CDR3aa: CSVEDTSDRENTEAFF; CDR3nt: TGCAGCGTTGAAGATACGTCCGACAGGGAGAACACTGAAGCTTTCTTT
v_gene: TRBV2; j_gene: TRBJ2-7; d_gene: TRBD2; abundance: few; CDR3aa: CASSELAGYEQYF; CDR3nt: TGTGCCAGCAGTGAACTAGCGGGATACGAGCAGTACTTC
v_gene: TRBV5-6; j_gene: TRBJ2-3; d_gene: TRBD2; abundance: -; CDR3aa: CASSYGLAGKDTQYF; CDR3nt: TGTGCCAGCAGCTATGGACTAGCGGGAAAAGATACGCAGTATTTT
v_gene: TRBV7-2; j_gene: TRBJ2-1; d_gene: TRBD2; abundance: -; CDR3aa: CASSLARLAGGNEQFF; CDR3nt: TGTGCCAGCAGCTTAGCGCGGCTAGCGGGAGGTAATGAGCAGTTCTTC
v_gene: TRBV28; j_gene: TRBJ2-7; d_gene: TRBD1; abundance: -; CDR3aa: CASRPTVLDRGSLEQYF; CDR3nt: TGTGCCAGCAGGCCCACCGTTTTGGACAGGGGATCCCTCGAGCAGTACTTC
v_gene: TRBV19; j_gene: TRBJ2-6; d_gene: TRBD1; abundance: -; CDR3aa: CASSIDLPRQGSGANVLTF; CDR3nt: TGTGCCAGTAGTATAGATCTACCGAGACAGGGCTCCGGGGCCAACGTCCTGACTTTC
v_gene: TRBV5-4; j_gene: TRBJ2-3; d_gene: -; abundance: -; CDR3aa: CASSLGGTDTQYF; CDR3nt: TGTGCCAGCAGCTTGGGCGGTACAGATACGCAGTATTTT
v_gene: TRBV4-2; j_gene: TRBJ1-5; d_gene: -; abundance: -; CDR3aa: CASSQARGWGPQHF; CDR3nt: TGTGCCAGCAGCCAAGCGCGGGGCTGGGGGCCCCAGCATTTT
v_gene: TRBV6-5; j_gene: TRBJ2-1; d_gene: -; abundance: -; CDR3aa: CASSFRGKRYNEQFF; CDR3nt: TGTGCCAGCAGTTTTCGGGGGAAAAGGTACAATGAGCAGTTCTTC
v_gene: TRBV5-1; j_gene: TRBJ1-2; d_gene: -; abundance: -; CDR3aa: CASSLEASGGYTF; CDR3nt: TGCGCCAGCAGCTTGGAGGCAAGCGGTGGCTACACCTTC
v_gene: TRBV12-3/TRBV12-4; j_gene: TRBJ2-7; d_gene: TRBD2; abundance: -; CDR3aa: CASAPRREGEQYF; CDR3nt: TGTGCCAGCGCACCGCGGAGGGAGGGCGAGCAGTACTTC
v_gene: TRBV4-2; j_gene: TRBJ1-2; d_gene: -; abundance: -; CDR3aa: CASSQDLATYNYGYTF; CDR3nt: TGTGCCAGCAGCCAAGATCTAGCAACTTATAACTATGGCTACACCTTC
v_gene: TRBV5-1; j_gene: TRBJ1-5; d_gene: -; abundance: once; CDR3aa: CASSFGGAGNQPQHF; CDR3nt: TGCGCCAGCAGCTTTGGGGGGGCGGGAAATCAGCCCCAGCATTTT
v_gene: TRBV24-1; j_gene: TRBJ2-2; d_gene: -; abundance: -; CDR3aa: CATSDPSLGGEPNTGELFF; CDR3nt: TGTGCCACCAGTGATCCCTCACTAGGCGGGGAACCGAACACCGGGGAGCTGTTTTTT
v_gene: TRBV5-8; j_gene: TRBJ2-1; d_gene: TRBD1; abundance: once; CDR3aa: CASSLVGTGYNEQFF; CDR3nt: TGTGCCAGCAGCTTGGTCGGGACAGGGTACAATGAGCAGTTCTTC
v_gene: TRBV28; j_gene: TRBJ2-1; d_gene: -; abundance: -; CDR3aa: CASSWDFLKIVNEQFF; CDR3nt: TGTGCCAGCAGCTGGGACTTCTTAAAAATTGTAAATGAGCAGTTCTTC
v_gene: TRBV5-4; j_gene: TRBJ2-3; d_gene: TRBD2; abundance: -; CDR3aa: CASSGREPPDTQYF; CDR3nt: TGTGCCAGTTCGGGGCGGGAGCCCCCAGATACGCAGTATTTT
v_gene: TRBV27; j_gene: TRBJ2-3; d_gene: -; abundance: -; CDR3aa: CASGAGPADTQYF; CDR3nt: TGTGCCAGCGGGGCGGGACCGGCAGATACGCAGTATTTT
v_gene: TRBV18; j_gene: TRBJ2-3; d_gene: TRBD2; abundance: -; CDR3aa: CASSPGGLAVDTQYF; CDR3nt: TGTGCCAGCTCACCTGGGGGACTAGCGGTCGATACGCAGTATTTT
v_gene: TRBV11-2; j_gene: TRBJ2-3; d_gene: -; abundance: -; CDR3aa: CASSPLRASTDTQYF; CDR3nt: TGTGCCAGCAGCCCCCTGCGGGCCTCCACAGATACGCAGTATTTT
v_gene: TRBV7-3; j_gene: TRBJ2-1; d_gene: -; abundance: -; CDR3aa: CASSLAHSLEVGPYNEQFF; CDR3nt: TGTGCCAGCAGCTTAGCCCACTCACTAGAGGTCGGCCCCTACAATGAGCAGTTCTTC
v_gene: TRBV18; j_gene: TRBJ2-7; d_gene: TRBD1; abundance: -; CDR3aa: CASSSDRGAYEQYF; CDR3nt: TGTGCCAGCTCCAGCGACAGGGGCGCCTACGAGCAGTACTTC
v_gene: TRBV3-1/TRBV3-2; j_gene: TRBJ2-1; d_gene: -; abundance: once; CDR3aa: CASSQQQGSTEQFF; CDR3nt: TGTGCCAGCAGCCAACAGCAGGGGTCTACAGAGCAGTTCTTC
v_gene: TRBV5-8; j_gene: TRBJ2-7; d_gene: -; abundance: -; CDR3aa: CASSFVNEQYF; CDR3nt: TGTGCCAGCAGCTTTGTAAACGAGCAGTACTTC
v_gene: TRBV6-5; j_gene: TRBJ2-1; d_gene: -; abundance: once; CDR3aa: CASSYGDGGLFF; CDR3nt: TGTGCCAGCAGTTACGGAGATGGGGGGTTGTTCTTC
v_gene: TRBV5-4; j_gene: TRBJ2-7; d_gene: TRBD1; abundance: -; CDR3aa: CASSGGTGRYEQYF; CDR3nt: TGTGCCAGCAGCGGGGGGACAGGTCGCTACGAGCAGTACTTC
v_gene: TRBV11-2; j_gene: TRBJ1-1; d_gene: -; abundance: -; CDR3aa: CASSLVSGNTEAFF; CDR3nt: TGTGCCAGCAGCTTAGTCTCCGGGAACACTGAAGCTTTCTTT
v_gene: TRBV7-2; j_gene: TRBJ2-7; d_gene: TRBD2; abundance: once; CDR3aa: CASSLRGGSTYEQYF; CDR3nt: TGTGCCAGCAGCTTACGGGGCGGGAGTACCTACGAGCAGTACTTC
v_gene: TRBV11-3; j_gene: TRBJ2-1; d_gene: TRBD2; abundance: -; CDR3aa: CASSFRTSGIEEQFF; CDR3nt: TGTGCCAGCAGCTTCCGTACTAGCGGCATAGAGGAGCAGTTCTTC
v_gene: TRBV4-3; j_gene: TRBJ1-1; d_gene: TRBD1; abundance: -; CDR3aa: CASSQLRTGGNTEAFF; CDR3nt: TGCGCCAGCAGCCAGCTACGGACAGGCGGGAACACTGAAGCTTTCTTT
v_gene: TRBV5-1; j_gene: TRBJ2-3; d_gene: TRBD2; abundance: -; CDR3aa: CASSLASGSTDTQYF; CDR3nt: TGCGCCAGCAGCTTGGCTAGCGGGAGCACAGATACGCAGTATTTT
v_gene: TRBV5-6; j_gene: TRBJ2-3; d_gene: TRBD1; abundance: -; CDR3aa: CASSLGRTGGADTQYF; CDR3nt: TGTGCCAGCAGCTTGGGCCGGACAGGGGGCGCAGATACGCAGTATTTT
v_gene: TRBV5-5; j_gene: TRBJ2-6; d_gene: TRBD2; abundance: -; CDR3aa: CASSLVAGGGRGANVLTF; CDR3nt: TGTGCCAGCAGCTTGGTAGCGGGAGGGGGACGTGGGGCCAACGTCCTGACTTTC
v_gene: TRBV9; j_gene: TRBJ2-5; d_gene: -; abundance: -; CDR3aa: CASSLPRFQETQYF; CDR3nt: TGTGCCAGCTCCCTTCCACGGTTTCAAGAGACCCAGTACTTC
v_gene: TRBV7-2; j_gene: TRBJ1-2; d_gene: -; abundance: -; CDR3aa: CASSLLQLNYGYTF; CDR3nt: TGTGCCAGCAGCTTATTACAGCTTAACTATGGCTACACCTTC
v_gene: TRBV27; j_gene: TRBJ2-7; d_gene: TRBD1; abundance: -; CDR3aa: CASSIQGAYEQYF; CDR3nt: TGTGCCAGCAGTATACAGGGGGCCTACGAGCAGTACTTC
v_gene: TRBV3-1/TRBV3-2; j_gene: TRBJ1-2; d_gene: TRBD1; abundance: -; CDR3aa: CASSPDRAYGYTF; CDR3nt: TGTGCCAGCAGCCCGGACAGGGCCTATGGCTACACCTTC
v_gene: TRBV18; j_gene: TRBJ1-1; d_gene: TRBD1; abundance: -; CDR3aa: CASSPAGTGGTEAFF; CDR3nt: TGTGCCAGCTCACCGGCTGGGACAGGGGGGACTGAAGCTTTCTTT
v_gene: TRBV6-6; j_gene: TRBJ2-7; d_gene: -; abundance: -; CDR3aa: CASSTPGGGSSYEQYF; CDR3nt: TGTGCCAGCAGTACCCCGGGGGGCGGTAGCTCCTACGAGCAGTACTTC
v_gene: TRBV4-2; j_gene: TRBJ2-1; d_gene: -; abundance: -; CDR3aa: CASSRSRDSAHEQFF; CDR3nt: TGTGCCAGCAGCCGCAGCCGGGACTCCGCCCATGAGCAGTTCTTC
v_gene: TRBV19; j_gene: TRBJ1-2; d_gene: -; abundance: -; CDR3aa: CASSYSGRNGYTF; CDR3nt: TGTGCCAGTAGCTATTCGGGTAGGAATGGCTACACCTTC
v_gene: TRBV28; j_gene: TRBJ1-5; d_gene: -; abundance: -; CDR3aa: CASYSGLSNQPQHF; CDR3nt: TGTGCCAGCTACTCAGGGTTGAGCAATCAGCCCCAGCATTTT
v_gene: TRBV18; j_gene: TRBJ2-3; d_gene: TRBD2; abundance: -; CDR3aa: CASSFSGRTDTQYF; CDR3nt: TGTGCCAGCTCATTCAGCGGGAGAACAGATACGCAGTATTTT
v_gene: TRBV6-5; j_gene: TRBJ1-2; d_gene: -; abundance: -; CDR3aa: CASSHDRDYGYTF; CDR3nt: TGTGCCAGCAGTCACGACAGAGACTATGGCTACACCTTC
v_gene: TRBV11-2; j_gene: TRBJ2-7; d_gene: -; abundance: -; CDR3aa: CASSLGRLTYEQYF; CDR3nt: TGTGCCAGCAGCTTAGGGCGGCTCACCTACGAGCAGTACTTC
v_gene: TRBV24-1; j_gene: TRBJ2-3; d_gene: TRBD2; abundance: -; CDR3aa: CATGGTLAGSINTQYF; CDR3nt: TGTGCCACCGGCGGGACGCTAGCGGGGTCCATTAATACGCAGTATTTT
v_gene: TRBV4-1; j_gene: TRBJ2-2; d_gene: TRBD2; abundance: few; CDR3aa: CASSQSLQREVPGELFF; CDR3nt: TGCGCCAGCAGCCAAAGTCTCCAGCGGGAGGTTCCTGGGGAGCTGTTTTTT
v_gene: TRBV10-3; j_gene: TRBJ1-4; d_gene: -; abundance: -; CDR3aa: CAIRGRLNEKLFF; CDR3nt: TGTGCCATCAGGGGGCGGCTTAATGAAAAACTGTTTTTT
v_gene: TRBV24-1; j_gene: TRBJ2-1; d_gene: TRBD2; abundance: -; CDR3aa: CATSDPGLADYNEQFF; CDR3nt: TGTGCCACCAGTGATCCCGGACTAGCGGACTACAATGAGCAGTTCTTC
v_gene: TRBV7-3; j_gene: TRBJ2-7; d_gene: -; abundance: -; CDR3aa: CASSLRAAGYYEQYF; CDR3nt: TGTGCCAGCAGCTTACGGGCCGCGGGATATTACGAGCAGTACTTC
v_gene: TRBV27; j_gene: TRBJ1-2; d_gene: -; abundance: -; CDR3aa: CASSLTVNYGYTF; CDR3nt: TGTGCCAGCAGTTTAACAGTAAACTATGGCTACACCTTC
v_gene: TRBV7-8; j_gene: TRBJ2-3; d_gene: TRBD2; abundance: -; CDR3aa: CASSMTSGARLTDTQYF; CDR3nt: TGTGCCAGCAGCATGACTAGCGGGGCCCGTCTCACAGATACGCAGTATTTT
v_gene: TRBV2; j_gene: TRBJ2-7; d_gene: TRBD2; abundance: -; CDR3aa: CASSEGLAGGPGTLMNYEQYF; CDR3nt: TGTGCCAGCAGTGAGGGACTAGCGGGAGGGCCCGGGACTTTGATGAACTACGAGCAGTACTTC
v_gene: TRBV27; j_gene: TRBJ2-7; d_gene: TRBD1; abundance: few; CDR3aa: CASREGTGRRYEQYF; CDR3nt: TGTGCCAGCAGGGAAGGGACAGGGAGACGGTACGAGCAGTACTTC